A selection of T cell receptor beta chains follows, all from one sample in a study of monozygotic twins with cystic fibrosis. Assay: immunoSEQ multiplex PCR; the TCRdb copy retains only in-frame clones and omits some. The data show roughly 35,000 clones, approximately 84% seen once. The sample comprised blood. These receptors were collected from a girl aged 2 to 9 with cystic fibrosis. The CDR3 runs from the conserved cysteine through the conserved F or W. D genes are given only for firm matches. Some rows have no size entry. The others give once, few or many, or a class for an expanded clone.

>-|-|TRBJ1-5|TRBV5-1|14
TGCGCCAGCAGCCCCGGGTGGAGCAATCAGCCCCAGCATTTT
CASSPGWSNQPQHF
>TRBD1|-|TRBJ1-4|TRBV5-6|19
TGTGCCAGCAGAGCCCGCGGGGGACAGGCTCTCTTCACGAATGAAAAACTGTTTTTT
CASRARGGQALFTNEKLFF
>-|-|TRBJ2-3|TRBV30|13
TGTGCCTGGAGCCAGGGGAACACAGATACGCAGTATTTT
CAWSQGNTDTQYF
>-|-|TRBJ2-5|TRBV2|14
TGTGCCAGCAGTGAAGGCAGGGTAGAAGAGACCCAGTACTTC
CASSEGRVEETQYF
>-|few|TRBJ1-1|TRBV12-5|15
TGTGCTAGTGGTTTGGTAACGGGAATGAACACTGAAGCTTTCTTT
CASGLVTGMNTEAFF
>-|-|TRBJ2-7|TRBV11-2|15
TGTGCCAGCAGCCACGACCCGTACAGTTCCTACGAGCAGTACTTC
CASSHDPYSSYEQYF
>-|few|TRBJ1-2|TRBV27|12
TGTGCCAGCAGTCCCGGGGGCTATGGCTACACCTTC
CASSPGGYGYTF
>-|-|TRBJ2-5|TRBV4-2|13
TGTGCCAGCAGCCGGGGAAGCCAAGAGACCCAGTACTTC
CASSRGSQETQYF
>-|-|TRBJ2-6|TRBV7-8|19
TGTGCCAGCAGCTTAGTTCTGGAGGGCCCGTTCTCTGGGGCCAACGTCCTGACTTTC
CASSLVLEGPFSGANVLTF
>-|-|TRBJ1-6|TRBV9|14
TGTGCCAGCAAGAGCGGAGCAGGGGACTCACCCCTCCACTTT
CASKSGAGDSPLHF
>TRBD1|-|TRBJ2-2|TRBV30|17
TGTACCTGGAGTGTACTTGGGACAGTGGGGAAATCCGGGGAGCTGTTTTTT
CTWSVLGTVGKSGELFF
>-|-|TRBJ1-1|TRBV30|14
TGTGCCTGGAGAGTCGGACACTTCAACACTGAAGCTTTCTTT
CAWRVGHFNTEAFF
>-|-|TRBJ2-7|TRBV7-2|14
TGTGCCAGCAGTTCATACAGGGACTCCTACGAGCAGTACTTC
CASSSYRDSYEQYF
>-|-|TRBJ1-2|TRBV18|12
TGTGCCAGCTCACAAGACAGCTATGGCTACACCTTC
CASSQDSYGYTF
>-|-|TRBJ2-1|TRBV28|15
TGTGCCAGCAAGTTAAGGCGGAGCTCCTACAATGAGCAGTTCTTC
CASKLRRSSYNEQFF
>-|-|TRBJ1-5|TRBV12-2|13
TGTGCAAGTCGCTTGCAATACGGGCAGCCCCAGCATTTT
CASRLQYGQPQHF